The 27 T cell receptor beta chains listed next were all sequenced from one sample in a study of OX40 agonist ivuxolimab in advanced cancers. The repertoire was sequenced with immunoSEQ multiplex PCR; TCRdb's copy has only in-frame clones and lacks some. Of tens of thousands of clones in the sample, approximately 90% are singletons; the top ten hold about 0.45%. Material: CD4+ or CD8+ T cells sorted from blood, obtained in a trial of the OX40 agonist ivuxolimab. These receptors were taken from an adult with an advanced solid tumor such as melanoma, head and neck, liver or kidney cancer.

With respect to this clone: The same CDR3 is also encoded by other DNA sequences in this sample. CDR3 amino acids: CASSGQGGNQPQHF. CDR3 nucleotides: TGTGCCAGTTCTGGACAGGGAGGCAATCAGCCCCAGCATTTT. The J gene is TRBJ1-5, the V gene TRBV19; TRBD1 matches 8 bases. V shed 8 bases, J shed 2 bases, and the junction held 5 bases outside the gene matches. CDR1 is LNHDA, CDR2 SQIVND, per germline (reference sequence). The CDR3 covers 14 residues.

In its sample, this clone was seen once. The chain joins TRBV19 to TRBJ1-5; a weak D match, TRBD1 (5 bases). CDR1 is LNHDA, CDR2 SQIVND, per germline (reference sequence). The CDR3 is 15 residues long. The V end lost 8 bases, the J end lost 0 bases, and 14 bases lay between the germline ends. DNA for the CDR3: TGTGCCAGTGAGCCTTTGACAGATAGCAATCAGCCCCAGCATTTT. Translation: CASEPLTDSNQPQHF.

As to this clone: At one end the junction does not follow the germline gene, possibly because of a read error. This chain connects TRBV2 to TRBJ2-7, with 13 bases aligning to TRBD2. The CDR3 spans 17 residues. Germline lookup yields CDR1 SNHLY and CDR2 FYNNEI. As DNA, the CDR3 is TGTGCCGGCAGAACTGGGACTAGCGGGACCGCCAGGGACGAGCAGTACTTC. Translated: CAGRTGTSGTARDEQYF.

The chain uses TRBV5-8 and TRBJ1-2, with a possible D match to TRBD1 (5 bases). The germline gives CDR1 SGHTS, CDR2 YDEGEE. This CDR3 has 15 amino acids. The V end was cut by 4 bases, the J end by 0 bases, with 13 bases between. The CDR3 sequence is CASSRRQMSNYGYTF. The CDR3, as DNA: TGTGCCAGCAGCCGCCGACAGATGTCTAACTATGGCTACACCTTC.

DNA of the CDR3: TGTGCCAGCAGCAATCGCCCCTTCAGCGCGGGCAATCAGCCCCAGCATTTT. This encodes CASSNRPFSAGNQPQHF. This chain connects TRBV2 to TRBJ1-5; no firm D call. The CDR3 is 17 residues long. Deletions cut 6 bases from V and 2 bases from J, with 20 bases between. Germline CDR1 SNHLY, CDR2 FYNNEI.

This chain uses TRBV7-2 with TRBJ2-2, with 8 bases fitting TRBD2. There are 13 residues in the CDR3. J was trimmed by 9 bases and V by 3 bases; bases with no gene match: 3. Germline lookup yields CDR1 SGHTA and CDR2 FQGNSA. The CDR3 spells CASSLAGGRELFF. The CDR3 region has the DNA TGTGCCAGCAGCTTGGCGGGGGGCCGGGAGCTGTTTTTT.

The chain links TRBV7-2 to TRBJ2-5; D ambiguous. The germline V gene encodes CDR1 SGHTA and CDR2 FQGNSA. The CDR3 covers 14 residues. V was cut by 2 bases and J by 4 bases, with 11 bases left in between. In DNA form, the CDR3 reads TGTGCCAGCAGCTTACCCCGTAGGGTAGAGACCCAGTACTTC. Its protein product is CASSLPRRVETQYF.

This chain joins TRBV10-3 and TRBJ2-3, with TRBD1 matching over 7 bases. The V and J ends lost 6 bases and 5 bases, in that order; junction bases with no gene match: 8. Germline V gene lookup returns CDR1 ENHRY and CDR2 SYGVKD. This CDR3 is built from 14 residues. CDR3 bases: TGTGCCATCAGGCAGGGGACAGAAAGAGATACGCAGTATTTT. This sequence encodes CAIRQGTERDTQYF.

This chain uses TRBV11-2 with TRBJ2-7, with unresolved D. The CDR3 runs 14 residues. The germline V and J ends were trimmed by 5 bases and 5 bases, with 16 bases remaining between them. Germline values: CDR1 SGHAT, CDR2 FQNNGV. CDR3: CASSPFGRIHEQYF. CDR3 in DNA: TGTGCCAGCAGCCCATTTGGGCGAATCCACGAGCAGTACTTC.

The chain combines TRBV14 with TRBJ2-3, with 13 bases fitting TRBD2. CDR3 length: 17 residues. V lost 3 bases, J lost 3 bases, and 6 bases stayed unmatched. The V gene's germline CDR1 is SGHDN and CDR2 FVKESK. This CDR3 reads CASSHVRTSGRTDTQYF. The CDR3 coding sequence is TGTGCCAGCAGCCACGTTCGGACTAGCGGGAGAACAGATACGCAGTATTTT.

For the CDR3, the DNA is TGCAGCGTTGGGGCCGAAAACTATGGCTACACCTTC. Encoded protein: CSVGAENYGYTF. The genes are TRBV29-1 and TRBJ1-2; D unresolved. Germline CDR1 is SQVTM and CDR2 is ANQGSEA. The CDR3 sequence is 12 residues long. Trimming shortened V by 4 bases and J by 2 bases, and 8 bases separated the two germline ends.

This sequence joins TRBV18 and TRBJ2-3; unclear D gene. CDR3 length: 15 amino acids. The germline V gene has CDR1 KGHSH and CDR2 LQKENI. V lost 0 bases and J 0 bases, leaving 7 bases between the germline ends. The CDR3 protein is CASSPPMPSTDTQYF. CDR3 DNA: TGTGCCAGCTCACCACCGATGCCTAGCACAGATACGCAGTATTTT.

Only one count was recorded for this clone. The chain recombines TRBV6-5 with TRBJ1-5, with TRBD1 identical over 9 bases. This CDR3 is built from 15 residues. V was pared by 5 bases and J by 4 bases, with 6 bases of the junction left unmatched. Germline V CDR1 and CDR2: MNHEY, SVGAGI. In DNA form, the CDR3 reads TGTGCCAGCAGTAGCGGTGGACAGGGGAATCAGCCCCAGCATTTT. It codes for CASSSGGQGNQPQHF.

A remark on this clone: The junction shows a germline mismatch at one end, possibly a read error. The V call is TRBV11-2, the J call TRBJ2-7; D is possibly TRBD2 (6 bases). Germline V gene lookup returns CDR1 SGHAT and CDR2 FQNNGV. CDR3 length equals 12 residues. The CDR3 reads CASSFPPGTASF. CDR3 DNA: TGTGCCAGCAGCTTTCCCCCCGGGACTGCGTCATTC.

The chain links TRBV10-3 to TRBJ1-2, with D uncertain. Per the germline V gene, CDR1 is ENHRY and CDR2 is SYGVKD. The CDR3 consists of 13 residues. The V gene lost 3 bases and the J gene lost 5 bases, with 10 bases spanning the gap. CDR3: CAISERMGYGYTF. CDR3 DNA sequence: TGTGCCATCAGTGAACGGATGGGATATGGCTACACCTTC.

The rearrangement joins TRBV6-6 to TRBJ2-1; no reliable D call. The CDR3 spans 12 residues. Germline CDR1 MNHNY, CDR2 SVGAGI (reference sequence). Trimming removed 6 bases at V and 5 bases at J, with 8 bases between. The CDR3 spells CASSPSNNEQFF. The CDR3 bases are TGTGCCAGCAGCCCCTCTAACAATGAGCAGTTCTTC.

The J gene is TRBJ2-1, the V gene TRBV7-9, with a tentative D call TRBD2 (6 bases). Trimming removed 5 bases at V and 2 bases at J, with 13 bases between. Germline V gives CDR1 SEHNR, CDR2 FQNEAQ (reference sequence). CDR3 length: 15 amino acids. The CDR3 region is CASSRTGTAYNEQFF. The CDR3 DNA reads as TGTGCCAGCAGCCGGACCGGGACTGCCTACAATGAGCAGTTCTTC.

This clone was recorded a few times. V and J are TRBV19 and TRBJ1-1; maybe TRBD1 (6 bases). There are 15 residues in the CDR3. Germline V gives CDR1 LNHDA, CDR2 SQIVND (reference sequence). Trimming stripped 6 bases from V and 0 bases from J, with 14 bases between. This chain's CDR3 is CASRRGNNLNTEAFF. DNA for the CDR3: TGTGCCAGTAGGAGGGGGAATAACCTGAACACTGAAGCTTTCTTT.

This chain links TRBV9 with TRBJ1-5; D remains ambiguous. From germline, CDR1 is SGDLS and CDR2 YYNGEE. CDR3 size: 14 residues. Trimming took off 3 bases at V and 7 bases at J, with 14 bases between the two ends. Written as DNA, the CDR3 is TGTGCCAGCAGCGCTTTCAGGTCTGGCCAGCCCCAGCATTTT. Translated: CASSAFRSGQPQHF.

A single count supports this clone. The chain is built from TRBV5-1 and TRBJ1-2, with D unresolved. V lost 0 bases to trimming and J lost 8 bases, with 11 bases between them. This CDR3 comprises 13 residues. Germline V gives CDR1 SGHRS, CDR2 YFSETQ. CDR3 coding DNA: TGCGCCAGCAGCTTGGGAGGCGATGGCGGCTACACCTTC. Protein: CASSLGGDGGYTF. The whole variable domain, remainder taken from reference TRBV5-1 and TRBJ1-2, is KAGVTQTPRYLIKTRGQQVTLSCSPISGHRSVSWYQQTPGQGLQFLFEYFSETQRNKGNFPGRFSGRQFSNSRSEMNVSTLELGDSALYLCASSLGGDGGYTFGSGTRLTVV.

This rearrangement joins TRBV5-1 to TRBJ2-7; D is ambiguous. This CDR3 is 13 amino acids long. Trimming took 1 base from V and 1 from J, leaving 6 bases between them. CDR1 and CDR2 from the germline V gene are SGHRS and YFSETQ. CDR3 DNA sequence: TGCGCCAGCAGCTTGCCGGAATCCTACGAGCAGTACTTC. This codes for CASSLPESYEQYF.

The V call is TRBV19, the J call TRBJ1-4; TRBD1 matches 7 bases. The CDR3 has 15 amino acids. The germline V gene has CDR1 LNHDA and CDR2 SQIVND (reference sequence). With V trimmed by 7 bases and J by 4 bases, 9 bases remained unmatched. This CDR3 is CASKTGDTYNEKLFF. The CDR3 DNA reads TGTGCCAGTAAAACAGGGGACACCTATAATGAAAAACTGTTTTTT.

This chain connects TRBV5-7 to TRBJ2-7; D is undetermined. TRBV5-7 belongs to the ORF category, with a function that is uncertain. The CDR3 spans 15 residues. The V and J ends lost 0 bases and 0 bases respectively, with 10 bases between them. The CDR3 nucleotides read TGTGCCAGCAGCTTGGGTCAGATTTTCTCCTACGAGCAGTACTTC. As protein: CASSLGQIFSYEQYF.

The rearrangement uses TRBV30 and TRBJ2-5; D not resolved. The CDR3 sequence is 13 residues long. Trimming removed 4 bases at V and 5 bases at J, with 14 bases between. Germline values: CDR1 GTSNPN, CDR2 SVGIG (reference sequence). CDR3 coding DNA: TGTGCCTGGACCAACGGCCCCGTGGAGACCCAGTACTTC. This codes for CAWTNGPVETQYF.

The chain has TRBV2 and TRBJ1-4; the D is unclear. The germline gives CDR1 SNHLY, CDR2 FYNNEI. The CDR3 is made up of 14 amino acids. Trimming took 7 bases from V and 8 from J, leaving 17 bases between them. Here the CDR3 DNA reads TGTGCCAGCATTCTCGGGTCCGGAAGGGAAAAACTGTTTTTT. Translation gives CASILGSGREKLFF.

The chain links TRBV18 to TRBJ2-1; 9 bases are shared with TRBD2. Germline lookup yields CDR1 KGHSH and CDR2 LQKENI. CDR3 length equals 16 residues. The trim removed 0 bases at V and 8 bases at J, leaving 8 bases unmatched. For the CDR3, the DNA is TGTGCCAGCTCACCACCGGGACTAGCCATGGTCCATGAGCAGTTCTTC. Residues: CASSPPGLAMVHEQFF.

This rearrangement joins TRBV6-5 to TRBJ2-7, with D unclear. The CDR3 runs 14 residues. Germline V CDR1 and CDR2: MNHEY, SVGAGI. V dropped 7 bases and J dropped 0 bases, with 13 bases sitting between them. The CDR3 protein is CASKPGPTSYEQYF. The CDR3 nucleotides are TGTGCCAGCAAACCCGGGCCTACCTCCTACGAGCAGTACTTC.